A selection of T cell receptor beta chains follows, all from one sample in a study of post-analysis software for immune sequencing data. TCRdb ran MiXCR on the PCR reads and lists one entry per CDR3 protein. The sample has hundreds of thousands of distinct CDR3 sequences; approximately 30% are singletons. Input material: blood. The receptor set was obtained from a girl aged 5 to 17 with multiple sclerosis. CDR3s include the opening cysteine and the closing phenylalanine or tryptophan. A D gene is named only where the DNA matches it firmly. Rows may omit the clone size; those that give it use once, few, many or a size class.

D gene	V gene	J gene	clone size	CDR3 DNA	CDR3 protein
-	TRBV28	TRBJ2-1	few	TGTGCCACCTCTCAGAGGAATGAGCAGTTCTTC	CATSQRNEQFF
-	TRBV7-2	TRBJ1-4	-	TGTGCCAGCAGCCTCAACGGGGGAACTAATGAAAGACTGTTTTTT	CASSLNGGTNERLFF
-	TRBV5-5	TRBJ1-2	-	TGTGCCAGCAGCTGGCTCGGGGGGCTGGATGGCTACACCTTC	CASSWLGGLDGYTF
-	TRBV15	TRBJ1-1	-	TGTGCCACCAGTGTTCTGAACACTGAAGCTTTCTTT	CATSVLNTEAFF
-	TRBV20-1	TRBJ2-3	-	TGCAGTGCTTATGACGGACCAGATACGCAGTATTTT	CSAYDGPDTQYF
-	TRBV24-1	TRBJ1-5	few	TGTGCCACCAGTGATTACGGAGGCCAGCCCCAGCATTTT	CATSDYGGQPQHF
TRBD1	TRBV24-1	TRBJ2-1	-	TGTGCCACCAGCTGGACAGGGGGAAACTACAATGAGCAGTTCTTC	CATSWTGGNYNEQFF
TRBD2	TRBV29-1	TRBJ2-3	-	TGCAGCGTTGAACAGAGCGGGAGGTCAGATACGCAGTATTTT	CSVEQSGRSDTQYF
-	TRBV6-2/TRBV6-3	TRBJ2-5	few	TGTGCCAGCAGCTACCAAGGGGTCCGGGAGACCCAGTACTTC	CASSYQGVRETQYF
TRBD1	TRBV5-5	TRBJ2-5	-	TGTGCCAGCAGCAACCGCCGACAGGGGATTGAGACCCAGTACTTC	CASSNRRQGIETQYF
-	TRBV6-1	TRBJ2-7	-	TGTGCCAGCAGAGCCGGGATAAATCCTTACGAGCAGTACTTC	CASRAGINPYEQYF
-	TRBV27	TRBJ2-5	-	TGTGCCAGCAGTCCCAGGACCTCCAGTGAGCAGTACTTC	CASSPRTSSEQYF
TRBD2	TRBV6-6	TRBJ2-1	many	TGTGCCAGCAGCTTGGGACTAGCGGACAATGAGCAGTTCTTC	CASSLGLADNEQFF
-	TRBV29-1	TRBJ1-2	few	TGCAGCGTTCTCCGAACACCCGAAGGGGGCTACACCTTC	CSVLRTPEGGYTF
-	TRBV6-6	TRBJ2-7	-	TGTGCCAGCATTAAAAGTCTGGGCAGCTACGAGCAGTACTTC	CASIKSLGSYEQYF
-	TRBV20-1	TRBJ1-4	few	TGCAGTGCTAGTAGGAGTCAGGGAAGTGAAAAACTGTTTTTT	CSASRSQGSEKLFF
-	TRBV28	TRBJ2-7	few	TGTGCCAGCAGTGGGCCTCTGGGGCAGGGGACGACCGAGCAGTACTTC	CASSGPLGQGTTEQYF
-	TRBV7-8	TRBJ1-2	-	TGTGCCAGCAGCTTAGCTCAGGGTTGGAGTTTTTATCATGGCTACACCTTC	CASSLAQGWSFYHGYTF
-	TRBV4-3	TRBJ1-2	few	TGCGCCAGCAGCCAAGATCGGGGGCCGTATGGCTACACCTTC	CASSQDRGPYGYTF
-	TRBV12-3/TRBV12-4	TRBJ1-1	-	TGTGCCAGCAGCTTAGGCGGACAGCACACTGAAGCTTTCTTT	CASSLGGQHTEAFF
-	TRBV6-1	TRBJ2-6	few	TGTGCCAGCAATAGGCGGGCTGGGGCCAACGTCCTGACTTTC	CASNRRAGANVLTF
TRBD2	TRBV10-3	TRBJ2-3	few	TGTGCCATCAGTGACGGGGGGGCCCCAGATACGCAGTATTTT	CAISDGGAPDTQYF
-	TRBV20-1	TRBJ2-1	-	TGCAGTGCTATAGGCAGCAATGAGCAGTTCTTC	CSAIGSNEQFF
-	TRBV6-5	TRBJ1-2	-	TGTGCCAGCAGTTACTCCTGGATCTATGGCTACACCTTC	CASSYSWIYGYTF